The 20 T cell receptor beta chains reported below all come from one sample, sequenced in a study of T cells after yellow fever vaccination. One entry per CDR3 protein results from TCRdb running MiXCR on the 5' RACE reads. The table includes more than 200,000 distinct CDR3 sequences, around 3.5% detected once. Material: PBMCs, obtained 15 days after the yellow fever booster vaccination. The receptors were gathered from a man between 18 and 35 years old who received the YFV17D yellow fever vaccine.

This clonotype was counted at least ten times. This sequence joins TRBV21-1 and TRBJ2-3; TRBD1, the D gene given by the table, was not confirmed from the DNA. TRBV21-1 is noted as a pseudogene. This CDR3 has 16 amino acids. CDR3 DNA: TGTGCCAGCAGCAAAGGGGGGGACAGGTGCACAGATACGCAGTATTTT. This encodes CASSKGGDRCTDTQYF.

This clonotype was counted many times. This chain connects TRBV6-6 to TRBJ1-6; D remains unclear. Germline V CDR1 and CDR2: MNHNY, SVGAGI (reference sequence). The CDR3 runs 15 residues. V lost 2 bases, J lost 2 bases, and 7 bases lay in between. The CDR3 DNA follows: TGTGCCAGCAGTTACCCGTTCGCCTATAATTCACCCCTCCACTTT. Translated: CASSYPFAYNSPLHF.

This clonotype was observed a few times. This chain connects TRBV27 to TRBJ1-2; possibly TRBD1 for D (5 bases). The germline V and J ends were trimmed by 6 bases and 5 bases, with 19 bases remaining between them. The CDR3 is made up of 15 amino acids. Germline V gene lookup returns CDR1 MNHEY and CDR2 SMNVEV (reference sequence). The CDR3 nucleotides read TGTGCCAGCAGCTTCGGGGCAGGTGGACTTTATGGCTACACCTTC. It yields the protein CASSFGAGGLYGYTF.

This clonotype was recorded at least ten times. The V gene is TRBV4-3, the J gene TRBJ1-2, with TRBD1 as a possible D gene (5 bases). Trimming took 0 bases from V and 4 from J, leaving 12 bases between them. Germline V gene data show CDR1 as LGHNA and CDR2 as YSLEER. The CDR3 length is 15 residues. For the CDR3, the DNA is TGCGCCAGCAGCCAAGATCTAGGGGTCCCCTATGGCTACACCTTC. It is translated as CASSQDLGVPYGYTF.

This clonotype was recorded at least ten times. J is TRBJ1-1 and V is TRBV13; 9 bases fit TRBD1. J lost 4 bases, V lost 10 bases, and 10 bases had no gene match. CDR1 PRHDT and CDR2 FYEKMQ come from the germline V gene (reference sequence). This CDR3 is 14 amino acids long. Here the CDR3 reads CATGDRGDRTEAFF. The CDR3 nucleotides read TGTGCCACCGGAGACAGGGGGGATCGCACTGAAGCTTTCTTT.

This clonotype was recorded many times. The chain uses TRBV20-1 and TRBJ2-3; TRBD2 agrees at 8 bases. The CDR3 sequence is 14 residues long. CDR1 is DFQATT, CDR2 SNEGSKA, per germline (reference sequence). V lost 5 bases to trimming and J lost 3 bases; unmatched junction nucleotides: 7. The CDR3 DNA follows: TGCAGTGCTGGGGGACTAGGGGGGACAGATACGCAGTATTTT. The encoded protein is CSAGGLGGTDTQYF.

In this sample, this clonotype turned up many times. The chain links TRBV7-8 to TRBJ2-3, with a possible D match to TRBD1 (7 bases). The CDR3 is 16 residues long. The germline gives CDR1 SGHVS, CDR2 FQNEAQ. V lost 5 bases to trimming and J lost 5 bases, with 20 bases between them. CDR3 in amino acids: CASSPSWRGRGDTQYF. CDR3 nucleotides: TGTGCCAGCAGCCCCTCGTGGAGGGGGCGCGGAGATACGCAGTATTTT.

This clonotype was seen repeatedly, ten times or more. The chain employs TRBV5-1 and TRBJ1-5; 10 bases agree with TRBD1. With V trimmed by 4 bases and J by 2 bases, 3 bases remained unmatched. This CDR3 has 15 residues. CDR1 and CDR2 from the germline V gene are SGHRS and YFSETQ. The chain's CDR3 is CASSTGTGGNQPQHF. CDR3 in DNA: TGCGCCAGCAGCACAGGGACAGGGGGCAATCAGCCCCAGCATTTT.

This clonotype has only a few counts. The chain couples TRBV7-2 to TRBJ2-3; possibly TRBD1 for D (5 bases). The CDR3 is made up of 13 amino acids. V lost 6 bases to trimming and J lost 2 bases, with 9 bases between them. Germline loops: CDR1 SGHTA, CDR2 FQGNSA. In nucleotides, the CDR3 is TGTGCCAGCAGGTGGACAAACACAGATACGCAGTATTTT. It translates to CASRWTNTDTQYF.

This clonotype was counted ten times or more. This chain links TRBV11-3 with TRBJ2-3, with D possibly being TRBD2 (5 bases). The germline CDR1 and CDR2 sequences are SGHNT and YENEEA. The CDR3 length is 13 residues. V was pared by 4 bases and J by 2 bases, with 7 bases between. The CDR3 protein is CASSSTNTDTQYF. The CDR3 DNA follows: TGTGCCAGCAGCTCGACTAACACAGATACGCAGTATTTT. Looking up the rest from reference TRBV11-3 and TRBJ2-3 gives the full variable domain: EAGVVQSPRYKIIEKKQPVAFWCNPISGHNTLYWYLQNLGQGPELLIRYENEEAVDDSQLPKDRFSAERLKGVDSTLKIQPAELGDSAVYLCASSSTNTDTQYFGPGTRLTVL.

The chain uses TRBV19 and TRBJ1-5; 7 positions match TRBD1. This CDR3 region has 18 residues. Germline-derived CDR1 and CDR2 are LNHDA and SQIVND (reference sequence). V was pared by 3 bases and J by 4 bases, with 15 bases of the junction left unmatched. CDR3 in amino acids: CASSITWTGVKRNQPQHF. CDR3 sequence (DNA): TGTGCCAGTAGTATTACTTGGACAGGCGTAAAGAGGAATCAGCCCCAGCATTTT.

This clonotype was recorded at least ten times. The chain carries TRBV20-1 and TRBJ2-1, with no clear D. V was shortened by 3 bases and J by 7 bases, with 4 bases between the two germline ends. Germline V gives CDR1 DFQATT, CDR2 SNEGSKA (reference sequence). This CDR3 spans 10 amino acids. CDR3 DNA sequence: TGCAGTGCTAGGAAGAATGAGCAGTTCTTC. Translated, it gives CSARKNEQFF.

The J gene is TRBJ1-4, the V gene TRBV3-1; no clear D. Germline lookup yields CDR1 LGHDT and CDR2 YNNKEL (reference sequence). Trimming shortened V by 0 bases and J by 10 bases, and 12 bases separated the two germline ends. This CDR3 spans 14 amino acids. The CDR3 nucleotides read TGTGCCAGCAGCCAAGATCGGGTCCAACGAAAACTGTTTTTT. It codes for CASSQDRVQRKLFF.

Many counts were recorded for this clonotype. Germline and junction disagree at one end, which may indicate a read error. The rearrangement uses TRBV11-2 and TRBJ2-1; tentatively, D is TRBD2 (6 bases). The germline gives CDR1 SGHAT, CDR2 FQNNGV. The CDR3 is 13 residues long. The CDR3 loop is CASNLVGGNEQFF. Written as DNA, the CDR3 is TGTGCCAGCAACTTAGTGGGGGGCAATGAGCAGTTCTTC.

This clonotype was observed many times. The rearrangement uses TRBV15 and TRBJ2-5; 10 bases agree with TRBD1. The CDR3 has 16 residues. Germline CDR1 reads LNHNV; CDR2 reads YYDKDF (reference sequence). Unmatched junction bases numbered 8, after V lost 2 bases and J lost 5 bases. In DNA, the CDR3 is TGTGCCACCAGCAGATCAGGGGGACAGGGGACGGAGACCCAGTACTTC. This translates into CATSRSGGQGTETQYF.

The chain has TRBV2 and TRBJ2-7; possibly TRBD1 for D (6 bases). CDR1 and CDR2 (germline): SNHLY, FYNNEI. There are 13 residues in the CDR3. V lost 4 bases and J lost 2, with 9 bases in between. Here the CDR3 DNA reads TGTGCCAGCAGTGGTGACAGGCCCTACGAGCAGTACTTC. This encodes CASSGDRPYEQYF. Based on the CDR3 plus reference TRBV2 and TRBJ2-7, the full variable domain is EPEVTQTPSHQVTQMGQEVILRCVPISNHLYFYWYRQILGQKVEFLVSFYNNEISEKSEIFDDQFSVERPDGSNFTLKIRSTKLEDSAMYFCASSGDRPYEQYFGPGTRLTVT.

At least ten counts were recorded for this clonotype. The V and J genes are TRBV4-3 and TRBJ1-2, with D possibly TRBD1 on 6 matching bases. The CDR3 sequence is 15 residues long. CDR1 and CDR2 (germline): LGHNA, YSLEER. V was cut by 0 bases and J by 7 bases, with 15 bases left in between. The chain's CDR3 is CASSQDRGGPRGYTF. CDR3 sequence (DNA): TGCGCCAGCAGCCAAGATAGGGGGGGGCCTCGTGGCTACACCTTC.

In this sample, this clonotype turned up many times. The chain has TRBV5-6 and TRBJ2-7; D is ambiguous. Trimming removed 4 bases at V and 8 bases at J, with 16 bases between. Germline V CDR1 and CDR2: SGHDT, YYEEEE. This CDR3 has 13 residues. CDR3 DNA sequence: TGTGCCAGCAGCCCCCAGATCTTACGAAAGCAGTACTTC. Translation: CASSPQILRKQYF.

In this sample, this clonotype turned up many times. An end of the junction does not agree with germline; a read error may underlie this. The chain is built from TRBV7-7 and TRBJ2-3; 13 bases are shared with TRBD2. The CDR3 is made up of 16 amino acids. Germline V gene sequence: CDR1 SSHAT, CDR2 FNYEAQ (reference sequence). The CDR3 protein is CASSIGLAGDTDTQYF. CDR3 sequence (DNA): TGTGCTAGCAGCATCGGACTAGCGGGGGATACAGATACGCAGTATTTT.

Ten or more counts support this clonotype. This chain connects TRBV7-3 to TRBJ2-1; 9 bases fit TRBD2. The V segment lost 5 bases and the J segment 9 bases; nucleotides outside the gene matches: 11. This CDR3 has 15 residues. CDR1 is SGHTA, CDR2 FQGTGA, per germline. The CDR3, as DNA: TGTGCCAGCAGCCCGGGGAGCGGGGGGAAAGGTGAGCAGTTCTTC. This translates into CASSPGSGGKGEQFF.